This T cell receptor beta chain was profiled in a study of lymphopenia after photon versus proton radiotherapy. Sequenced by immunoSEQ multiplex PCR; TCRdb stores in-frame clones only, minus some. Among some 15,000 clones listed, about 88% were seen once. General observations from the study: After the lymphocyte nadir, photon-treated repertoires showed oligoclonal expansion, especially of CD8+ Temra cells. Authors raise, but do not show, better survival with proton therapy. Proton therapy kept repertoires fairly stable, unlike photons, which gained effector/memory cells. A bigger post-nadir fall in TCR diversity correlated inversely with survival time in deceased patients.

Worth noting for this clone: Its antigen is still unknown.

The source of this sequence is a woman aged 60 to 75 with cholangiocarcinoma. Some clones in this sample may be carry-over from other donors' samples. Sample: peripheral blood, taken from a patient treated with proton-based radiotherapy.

CDR3 in DNA: TGTGCCAGCAACCCCAGGGCCTGCTATGGCTACACCTTC. Its protein is CASNPRACYGYTF. The J gene is TRBJ1-2, the V gene TRBV6-5; maybe TRBD1 (5 bases). Germline lookup yields CDR1 MNHEY and CDR2 SVGAGI. The CDR3 is 13 amino acids. The ends were cut back, 7 bases at V and 4 bases at J, with 13 bases in the middle.